This paragraph covers one T cell receptor (beta chain) sequence. The antigen remains unidentified. A much more abundant neighbour one base away suggests this may be a read error. The data derive from a study of molecular identifiers for immune sequencing clone quantification. At the level of the study: Replicate experiments divided RNA from about 20,000 or 100,000 naive CD8 cells into five parts and sequenced four.

V was clipped by 5 bases and J by 4 bases, with 14 bases between them. The CDR3 is made up of 15 amino acids. Germline V CDR1 and CDR2: MDHEN, SYDVKM. Previously described methods with listed TCR primers produced the bulk TCR libraries. TCRdb re-called the PCR reads through MiXCR, storing one row per CDR3 protein. Of about 320,000 distinct CDR3 sequences in the sample, around a fifth were seen once. Study-level points and caveats: Reports indicate spiked Jurkat TCR RNA from one cell could be found among roughly 930,000 naive cells.

Sorting defined naive CD8 T cells as CD8+CD4-CCR7+CD45RA+. The specimen was naive CD8+ T cells from blood, with Jurkat cell RNA spiked in. Specified subset: FACS-sorted CD8+CD4-CCR7+CD45RA+ naive T cells. This chain links TRBV28 with TRBJ1-4; no clear D. This clonotype was sampled from a human donor in good health. Some libraries in this study had Jurkat cell RNA spiked in. CDR3 protein: CASSEGTADNEKLFF. The CDR3 DNA is TGTGCCAGCAGTGAGGGTACAGCCGATAATGAAAAACTGTTTTTT.